These T cell receptor beta chains were read from a single sample in a study of CD8 T cells in ankylosing spondylitis. Using its own MiXCR run on the 5' RACE reads, TCRdb lists one record per CDR3 protein. The table has under 850,000 distinct CDR3 sequences, under 20% seen once. Sequencing was carried out using blood, either unsorted or a sorted T cell fraction (not recorded which). These TCRs come from a male donor with ankylosing spondylitis. Both conserved end residues are part of each CDR3. The D gene is left open where the match is weak. Rows give clone size only sometimes, using once, few, many, or a class for an expanded clone.

size: many; D: TRBD1; J: TRBJ1-3; V: TRBV12-3/TRBV12-4; DNA: TGTGCCAGCAGCCAAGGGGGGACAGGGGGAAACACCATATATTTT; CDR3: CASSQGGTGGNTIYF
size: .; D: TRBD1; J: TRBJ1-6; V: TRBV28; DNA: TGTGCCAGCAGTTTGAGTGGTAGCAGGGGGTTCAGTTCACCCCTCCACTTT; CDR3: CASSLSGSRGFSSPLHF
size: few; D: TRBD2; J: TRBJ2-3; V: TRBV18; DNA: TGTGCCAGCTCAGTCGTTAGCGGGAGAACAGATACGCAGTATTTT; CDR3: CASSVVSGRTDTQYF
size: few; D: TRBD2; J: TRBJ2-3; V: TRBV20-1; DNA: TGCAGTGCTCAGACTAGCGGGGGAACAGATACGCAGTATTTT; CDR3: CSAQTSGGTDTQYF
size: many; D: .; J: TRBJ2-3; V: TRBV12-3/TRBV12-4; DNA: TGTGCCAGCAGTTTAGATGAGAAGGGCACAGATACGCAGTATTTT; CDR3: CASSLDEKGTDTQYF
size: .; D: TRBD1; J: TRBJ1-5; V: TRBV5-6; DNA: TGTGCCAGCAGCTCAACTTCCGGGACAGGGAATCAGCCCCAGCATTTT; CDR3: CASSSTSGTGNQPQHF
size: .; D: .; J: TRBJ2-2; V: TRBV4-2; DNA: TGTGCCAGCAGCCAGACCGGGACCAAGACCGGGGAGCTGTTTTTT; CDR3: CASSQTGTKTGELFF
size: many; D: .; J: TRBJ1-4; V: TRBV5-1; DNA: TGCGCCAGCAGCTTGTGGGGCAGGGGCGGAGAAAAACTGTTTTTT; CDR3: CASSLWGRGGEKLFF
size: .; D: .; J: TRBJ1-2; V: TRBV27; DNA: TGTGCCAGCAGTCAAGCAGGGCTTAACTATGGCTACACCTTC; CDR3: CASSQAGLNYGYTF
size: few; D: .; J: TRBJ1-1; V: TRBV7-9; DNA: TGTGCCAGCAGCTCCTTGGGGGAGAACACTGAAGCTTTCTTT; CDR3: CASSSLGENTEAFF
size: .; D: .; J: TRBJ1-1; V: TRBV5-1; DNA: TGCGCCAGCAGCTTCTCGGCAGGGCACAACACTGAAGCTTTCTTT; CDR3: CASSFSAGHNTEAFF
size: .; D: .; J: TRBJ2-2; V: TRBV28; DNA: TGTGCCAGCAGTTGGCAGTACACCGGGGAGCTGTTTTTT; CDR3: CASSWQYTGELFF
size: .; D: .; J: TRBJ1-1; V: TRBV7-9; DNA: TGTGCCAGCAGCTTACAGCGGACACACACTGAAGCTTTCTTT; CDR3: CASSLQRTHTEAFF
size: many; D: .; J: TRBJ1-1; V: TRBV20-1; DNA: TGCAGTGCTATCCCCCGCCAAGGGATGAACACTGAAGCTTTCTTT; CDR3: CSAIPRQGMNTEAFF
size: few; D: .; J: TRBJ2-1; V: TRBV5-1; DNA: TGCGCCAGCAGCGAGGGACAAGACTATGAGCAGTTCTTC; CDR3: CASSEGQDYEQFF
size: .; D: TRBD1; J: TRBJ2-1; V: TRBV5-1; DNA: TGCGCCAGCAGCATTGGACAGGTCTACAATGAGCAGTTCTTC; CDR3: CASSIGQVYNEQFF
size: few; D: .; J: TRBJ1-2; V: TRBV20-1; DNA: TGCAGTGCTAGAGCTCTTACGGTTCGGGGGCATGGCTACACCTTC; CDR3: CSARALTVRGHGYTF
size: .; D: .; J: TRBJ2-3; V: TRBV20-1; DNA: TGCAGTGCCACCTTGGTGACTGGGACCACAGATACGCAGTATTTT; CDR3: CSATLVTGTTDTQYF
size: .; D: .; J: TRBJ2-7; V: TRBV13; DNA: TGTGCCAGCAGCTTTGGGCAGGACCCCTACGAGCAGTACTTC; CDR3: CASSFGQDPYEQYF
size: few; D: TRBD2; J: TRBJ2-2; V: TRBV12-3/TRBV12-4; DNA: TGTGCCAGCAGTCCCCGGACTAGCGGCACCGGGGAGCTGTTTTTT; CDR3: CASSPRTSGTGELFF
size: .; D: .; J: TRBJ2-7; V: TRBV11-1; DNA: TGTGCCAGCAGCTTTGCGCTTCCGGGACCGAAGAGCTCCTACGAGCAGTACTTC; CDR3: CASSFALPGPKSSYEQYF
size: few; D: .; J: TRBJ2-1; V: TRBV2; DNA: TGTGCCAGCAGTGACGAGGGACTCAGTTTGTACAATGAGCAGTTCTTC; CDR3: CASSDEGLSLYNEQFF
size: .; D: TRBD1; J: TRBJ1-2; V: TRBV9; DNA: TGTGCCAGCACCCAAGACAGGGCAAACTATGGCTACACCTTC; CDR3: CASTQDRANYGYTF
size: .; D: TRBD2; J: TRBJ2-5; V: TRBV9; DNA: TGTGCCAGCAGCGTGAGTAGCGGGAGTTTAGGAGAGACCCAGTACTTC; CDR3: CASSVSSGSLGETQYF
size: .; D: .; J: TRBJ1-2; V: TRBV6-1; DNA: TGTGCCAGCAGTCGAGAAGGACAGCTAAACTATGGCTACACCTTC; CDR3: CASSREGQLNYGYTF
size: .; D: .; J: TRBJ2-1; V: TRBV6-1; DNA: TGTGCCAGCAGACTTTCCGGGGGTAATGAGCAGTTCTTC; CDR3: CASRLSGGNEQFF
size: few; D: TRBD1; J: TRBJ1-2; V: TRBV7-2; DNA: TGTGCCAGCAGCCCGCGGACAGGGTCAGACTATGGCTACACCTTC; CDR3: CASSPRTGSDYGYTF
size: few; D: TRBD2; J: TRBJ2-3; V: TRBV3-1; DNA: TGTGCCAGCAGCCCAATCTTTGGGACTAGCGACACAGATACGCAGTATTTT; CDR3: CASSPIFGTSDTDTQYF
size: .; D: TRBD2; J: TRBJ2-1; V: TRBV14; DNA: TGTGCCAGCAGCCAAGAGTGGGCTAGCGGGGTTGGTGAGCAGTTCTTC; CDR3: CASSQEWASGVGEQFF
size: .; D: .; J: TRBJ1-4; V: TRBV6-2/TRBV6-3; DNA: TGTGCCAGCAGAACCCCGGGGCCAGTGGGAAAACTGTTTTTT; CDR3: CASRTPGPVGKLFF
size: few; D: .; J: TRBJ2-1; V: TRBV12-3/TRBV12-4; DNA: TGTGCCAGCAATCCCAGGGACTGGCGGGGCAATGAGCAGTTCTTC; CDR3: CASNPRDWRGNEQFF
size: few; D: .; J: TRBJ1-6; V: TRBV20-1; DNA: TGCAGTGCTAGGCCGGACCCGGATGGTTCACCCCTCCACTTT; CDR3: CSARPDPDGSPLHF
size: .; D: .; J: TRBJ2-7; V: TRBV6-2/TRBV6-3; DNA: TGTGCCAGCAGTTACGGGGAGGATCCCTACGAGCAGTACTTC; CDR3: CASSYGEDPYEQYF
size: .; D: .; J: TRBJ2-7; V: TRBV20-1; DNA: TGCAGTGCTCGACTAGTCAACGAGCAGTACTTC; CDR3: CSARLVNEQYF
size: few; D: .; J: TRBJ2-3; V: TRBV10-3; DNA: TGTGCCATCAGTGATGAAGGAGGGACGACAGATACGCAGTATTTT; CDR3: CAISDEGGTTDTQYF
size: few; D: .; J: TRBJ1-5; V: TRBV5-6; DNA: TGTGCCAGCAGCCGAAAACCGGGGCAGGGCCTCTATAGCAATCAGCCCCAGCATTTT; CDR3: CASSRKPGQGLYSNQPQHF
size: few; D: .; J: TRBJ2-3; V: TRBV11-2; DNA: TGTGCCAGCAGCTTAGGGGACTTTTCAGATACGCAGTATTTT; CDR3: CASSLGDFSDTQYF
size: few; D: TRBD1; J: TRBJ2-1; V: TRBV2; DNA: TGTGCCAGCACCTCGGACAGGGACATATCCTACAATGAGCAGTTCTTC; CDR3: CASTSDRDISYNEQFF
size: few; D: .; J: TRBJ2-1; V: TRBV20-1; DNA: TGCAGTGCTAGCAGACAGATCAATGAGCAGTTCTTC; CDR3: CSASRQINEQFF
size: .; D: .; J: TRBJ1-4; V: TRBV6-2/TRBV6-3; DNA: TGTGCCAGCAGTCGATATTCAACTAATGAAAAACTGTTTTTT; CDR3: CASSRYSTNEKLFF
size: many; D: .; J: TRBJ1-5; V: TRBV4-1; DNA: TGCGCCAGCAGCCCGAAGAACACAGCCACGGTTGATAGCAATCAGCCCCAGCATTTT; CDR3: CASSPKNTATVDSNQPQHF
size: few; D: TRBD1; J: TRBJ1-5; V: TRBV6-2/TRBV6-3; DNA: TGTGCCAGCAGTTACTCAACCGGGACAGGGGTCCATCAGCCCCAGCATTTT; CDR3: CASSYSTGTGVHQPQHF
size: .; D: .; J: TRBJ2-3; V: TRBV6-1; DNA: TGTGCCAGCAGTGAAATGGGCGGGGCTGGGTCAGATACGCAGTATTTT; CDR3: CASSEMGGAGSDTQYF
size: few; D: TRBD2; J: TRBJ2-7; V: TRBV2; DNA: TGTGCCAGCAGACTAGCGGGAGCGGGAGAGCAGTACTTC; CDR3: CASRLAGAGEQYF
size: .; D: TRBD1; J: TRBJ1-1; V: TRBV20-1; DNA: TGCAGTGCTAGAGAGTACAGGGGAGGAACTGAAGCTTTCTTT; CDR3: CSAREYRGGTEAFF
size: once; D: .; J: TRBJ1-6; V: TRBV7-2; DNA: TGTGCCACCACAGGGAATTCACCCCTCCACTTT; CDR3: CATTGNSPLHF
size: many; D: TRBD1; J: TRBJ2-7; V: TRBV12-3/TRBV12-4; DNA: TGTGCCAGCAGTTTATTGGGGACAGGCTCCTACGAGCAGTACTTC; CDR3: CASSLLGTGSYEQYF
size: .; D: .; J: TRBJ1-2; V: TRBV4-2; DNA: TGTGCCAGCAGCCAAGACCAAGAGCGGGTGGGCTATGGCTACACCTTC; CDR3: CASSQDQERVGYGYTF
size: many; D: TRBD1; J: TRBJ1-6; V: TRBV13; DNA: TGTGCCAGCAGCGAGGGACAGGGAGAGTCACCCCTCCACTTT; CDR3: CASSEGQGESPLHF
size: .; D: .; J: TRBJ1-1; V: TRBV24-1; DNA: TGTGCCACCAGTGACCCGCTTGGACACCGCCGGCCCATGAACACTGAAGCTTTCTTT; CDR3: CATSDPLGHRRPMNTEAFF
size: few; D: .; J: TRBJ2-7; V: TRBV6-1; DNA: TGTGCCAGCTTTGCAGAGACCTACGAGCAGTACTTC; CDR3: CASFAETYEQYF
size: .; D: .; J: TRBJ2-1; V: TRBV11-3; DNA: TGTGCCAGCAGCTTAGGGGGATGGGGGACCCATGGCAATGAGCAGTTCTTC; CDR3: CASSLGGWGTHGNEQFF
size: .; D: .; J: TRBJ2-7; V: TRBV6-6; DNA: TGTGCCACCCAGGGTGGGTCCTACGAGCAGTACTTC; CDR3: CATQGGSYEQYF